The next 7 T cell receptor beta chains were all read from a single sample in a study of Ad26.COV2.S vaccination and SARS-CoV-2 variants. Measured with immunoSEQ multiplex PCR; TCRdb has only the in-frame clones, and not every one. The sample lists approximately 300,000 clones, 70% to 90% occurring once. Treatment in this sample: approximately 18 received Ad26.COV2.S at low or high dose, single or two shots; 5 received placebo; per-sample allocation not given. Repertoires come from day 63 after the first vaccine or placebo injection. The sample consisted of peripheral blood, taken in a trial of Ad26.COV2.S vaccine versus placebo. The receptors were gathered from a person between 18 and 60 years old who received the Ad26.COV2.S COVID-19 vaccine or a placebo.

The chain couples TRBV7-3 to TRBJ2-7; 7 bases agree with TRBD1. Germline V gene sequence: CDR1 SGHTA, CDR2 FQGTGA. Trimming removed 1 base from V and 7 bases from J; junction bases left unmatched: 4. The CDR3 runs 13 residues. The DNA of the CDR3 is TGTGCCAGCAGCTTAAGGGCAGGGGGTGAGCAGTACTTC. The encoded protein is CASSLRAGGEQYF.

This clone was found a few times. V gene TRBV11-3 combines with J gene TRBJ2-7, with 9 bases matching TRBD1. CDR1 and CDR2 (germline): SGHNT, YENEEA. Trimming cost V 1 base and J 2 bases; bases outside gene matches: 3. The CDR3 loop spans 15 amino acids. CDR3 amino acids: CASSLAGQGPYEQYF. The CDR3 DNA reads as TGTGCCAGCAGCTTAGCGGGACAGGGCCCCTACGAGCAGTACTTC.

This clone showed up just a few times. CDR3 region: CASSLDRSQPQHF. The CDR3 nucleotides read TGTGCCAGCAGCTTAGATCGGAGTCAGCCCCAGCATTTT. The gene calls are TRBV11-3 and TRBJ1-5; D gene unclear. CDR1 and CDR2 (germline): SGHNT, YENEEA. Trimming removed 0 bases from V and 6 bases from J, with 6 bases in between. The CDR3 totals 13 residues.

This chain connects TRBV5-1 to TRBJ2-3; D is unresolved. The CDR3 covers 12 residues. Germline values: CDR1 SGHRS, CDR2 YFSETQ. Trimming stripped 7 bases from V and 2 bases from J, with 8 bases between. The CDR3 here is CASEGLTDTQYF. CDR3 DNA sequence: TGCGCCAGCGAAGGTCTCACAGATACGCAGTATTTT. The variable domain in full, with the rest retrieved from reference TRBV5-1 and TRBJ2-3, is KAGVTQTPRYLIKTRGQQVTLSCSPISGHRSVSWYQQTPGQGLQFLFEYFSETQRNKGNFPGRFSGRQFSNSRSEMNVSTLELGDSALYLCASEGLTDTQYFGPGTRLTVL.

V usage is TRBV7-2 and J usage is TRBJ2-3, with D uncertain. Trimming cost V 5 bases and J 0 bases, with 6 bases left between them. CDR1 is SGHTA and CDR2 is FQGNSA in the germline V gene. CDR3 length: 13 residues. CDR3 region: CASSIESTDTQYF. CDR3 DNA: TGTGCCAGCAGCATCGAGAGCACAGATACGCAGTATTTT.

This rearrangement joins TRBV6-5 to TRBJ2-3; 10 bases line up with TRBD2. The germline V gene encodes CDR1 MNHEY and CDR2 SVGAGI. After removal of 7 bases from V and 3 bases from J, the junction contained 7 bases not matched to a gene. The CDR3 is made up of 15 amino acids. The CDR3 loop reads CASKLLAGETDTQYF. CDR3 DNA: TGTGCCAGCAAACTCCTAGCGGGGGAGACAGATACGCAGTATTTT.

The chain uses TRBV19 and TRBJ1-1, with 7 bases lining up with TRBD1. V shed 8 bases and J 4 bases; nucleotides not matched to a gene: 13. This CDR3 is 15 amino acids long. Per germline, CDR1 LNHDA and CDR2 SQIVND (reference sequence). The CDR3 here is CASQTGARILTEAFF. The CDR3 bases are TGTGCCAGTCAAACAGGGGCGCGCATCCTCACTGAAGCTTTCTTT.